The 23 T cell receptor beta chains below were found in one sample sequenced in a study of breast tumors, draining lymph nodes, adjacent tissues. Breast cancer patients provided tissue from their axillary draining lymph nodes. MiXCR, run by TCRdb on the multiplex PCR reads, gives a single entry per CDR3 protein. The sample shows some 200,000 distinct CDR3 sequences, roughly 31% of them seen only once. The sequenced sample was axillary lymph node tissue. These receptors all stem from a female donor with breast cancer. Some clones in this sample may be carry-over from other donors' samples.

This chain connects TRBV28 to TRBJ1-4; a possible D gene is TRBD1 (6 bases). The CDR3 runs to 17 residues. The V gene's germline CDR1 is MDHEN and CDR2 SYDVKM. The germline V and J ends were trimmed by 4 bases and 5 bases, with 20 bases remaining between them. CDR3 sequence: CASSSGTISRGNEKLFF. CDR3 coding DNA: TGTGCCAGCAGTTCCGGGACAATATCTAGGGGAAATGAAAAACTGTTTTTT.

This clonotype occurred many times. This chain links TRBV2 with TRBJ1-6; D gene unclear. The CDR3 contains 14 residues. The V end lost 3 bases, the J end lost 8 bases, and 11 bases lay between the germline ends. CDR1 and CDR2 (germline): SNHLY, FYNNEI. The CDR3 nucleotides are TGTGCCAGCAGTGATCGGGGAGGGTATTCACCCCTCCACTTT. It yields the protein CASSDRGGYSPLHF.

Note on this clonotype: A junction boundary mismatches the germline segment, possibly from a read error. This chain uses TRBV12-3 or TRBV12-4 with TRBJ1-1, with D perhaps TRBD1 (6 bases). This CDR3 has 14 residues. For the CDR3, the DNA is TGTGCCAGCAGGTTGGGGGCGCTGAACACTGGAGCTTTCTTT. It is translated as CASRLGALNTGAFF.

This clonotype came up many times. For the CDR3, the DNA is TGTGCCAGCAGCTGTGGGGATATACCCCAAGAGACCCAGTACTTC. This codes for CASSCGDIPQETQYF. The V call is TRBV11-2, the J call TRBJ2-5, with no clear D. The germline gives CDR1 SGHAT, CDR2 FQNNGV. The V end was cut by 4 bases, the J end by 1 base, with 13 bases between. This CDR3 is built from 15 residues. The whole variable domain, remainder taken from reference TRBV11-2 and TRBJ2-5, is EAGVAQSPRYKIIEKRQSVAFWCNPISGHATLYWYQQILGQGPKLLIQFQNNGVVDDSQLPKDRFSAERLKGVDSTLKIQPAKLEDSAVYLCASSCGDIPQETQYFGPGTRLLVL.

The chain joins TRBV20-1 to TRBJ2-7, with 7 bases matching TRBD2. This CDR3 contains 11 residues. V gave up 3 bases and J gave up 8 bases; unmatched junction bases: 4. Germline V lookup: CDR1 DFQATT, CDR2 SNEGSKA (reference sequence). CDR3 sequence: CSARWEGKQYF. The DNA of the CDR3 is TGCAGTGCTAGGTGGGAGGGGAAGCAGTACTTC.

This clonotype appeared many times. V is TRBV30 and J is TRBJ1-2, with a possible D match to TRBD1 (6 bases). Germline V gene data show CDR1 as GTSNPN and CDR2 as SVGIG (reference sequence). Trimming removed 0 bases from V and 4 bases from J, with 15 bases in between. The CDR3 length is 15 residues. CDR3 nucleotides: TGTGCCTGGAGTGTCGGGGGGCTGAGCGGCTATGGCTACACCTTC. Protein sequence: CAWSVGGLSGYGYTF. The full variable domain, in which reference TRBV30 and TRBJ1-2 provide the parts outside the CDR3, is SQTIHQWPATLVQPVGSPLSLECTVEGTSNPNLYWYRQAAGRGLQLLFYSVGIGQISSEVPQNLSASRPQDRQFILSSKKLLLSDSGFYLCAWSVGGLSGYGYTFGSGTRLTVV.

There are a few counts of this clonotype. This chain uses TRBV28 with TRBJ2-7; D is unresolved. This CDR3 has 13 residues. The germline V and J ends were trimmed by 10 bases and 1 base, with 14 bases remaining between them. Germline V lookup: CDR1 MDHEN, CDR2 SYDVKM. In DNA, the CDR3 is TGTGCCAACGCTAGGTCGGGTTCCTACGAGCAGTACTTC. This gives the protein CANARSGSYEQYF.

Note on this clonotype: This may be a read error, as it is one base from a much larger clone. The genes are TRBV30 and TRBJ1-5; D is perhaps TRBD1 (5 bases). CDR3 length equals 13 residues. Germline CDR1 and CDR2: GTSNPN and SVGIG (reference sequence). V was pared by 5 bases and J by 6 bases, with 14 bases between. The CDR3 DNA reads TGTGCCTGGGAAGGGGAAGGGCGTCAGCCCCAGCATTTT. This gives the protein CAWEGEGRQPQHF.

In its sample, this clonotype was seen many times. The CDR3 DNA reads TGCAGTGCTAGAGGCCGCCCACTCCAGCCCCAGCATTTT. Its translation: CSARGRPLQPQHF. V and J are TRBV20-1 and TRBJ1-5; D gene unclear. Per the germline V gene, CDR1 is DFQATT and CDR2 is SNEGSKA (reference sequence). Trimming left V 1 base short and J 7 bases short, with 11 bases between. This CDR3 region has 13 residues.

The CDR3 region has the DNA TGTGCCAGCAGCCAAGGGGACAGCACAGATACGCAGTATTTT. It yields the protein CASSQGDSTDTQYF. The V gene is TRBV3-1, the J gene TRBJ2-3; D possibly uses TRBD1 or TRBD2 (5 bases each). Germline CDR1 and CDR2: LGHDT and YNNKEL (reference sequence). V lost 1 base, J lost 0 bases, and 5 bases lay in between. The CDR3 is made up of 14 amino acids.

This clonotype was observed at least ten times. This chain links TRBV18 with TRBJ2-5; D call uncertain. V was pared by 6 bases and J by 0 bases, with 5 bases between. CDR3 length equals 12 residues. Per germline, CDR1 KGHSH and CDR2 LQKENI. CDR3: CASSPYQETQYF. In DNA form, the CDR3 reads TGTGCCAGCTCTCCCTACCAAGAGACCCAGTACTTC.

Worth noting for this clonotype: This may stem from a read error, because a much larger clone lies one nucleotide away. The gene calls are TRBV7-3 and TRBJ2-5, with D perhaps being TRBD1 or TRBD2 (6 bases each). The length of the CDR3 is 17 residues. Germline V gene data show CDR1 as SGHTA and CDR2 as FQGTGA. CDR3 loop: CANSLNGGRGAAEPQYF. In DNA, the CDR3 is TGTGCCAACAGCTTAAATGGGGGGCGAGGAGCTGCGGAGCCCCAGTACTTC. Full variable domain (rest looked up from reference TRBV7-3 and TRBJ2-5): GAGVSQTPSNKVTEKGKYVELRCDPISGHTALYWYRQSLGQGPEFLIYFQGTGAADDSGLPNDRFFAVRPEGSVSTLKIQRTERGDSAVYLCANSLNGGRGAAEPQYFGPGTRLLVL.

This clonotype has at least ten counts. V gene TRBV6-2 or TRBV6-3 combines with J gene TRBJ1-2; no clear D gene. This CDR3 contains 16 residues. V shed 2 bases and J shed 0 bases, with 13 bases lying between them. Per the germline V gene, CDR1 is MNHEY and CDR2 is SVGEGT. This chain's CDR3 is CASSYDPATTNYGYTF. CDR3 in DNA: TGTGCCAGCAGTTACGACCCGGCCACAACTAACTATGGCTACACCTTC.

This rearrangement joins TRBV6-4 to TRBJ1-3; TRBD1 matches 12 bases. Germline loops: CDR1 MRHNA, CDR2 SNTAGT. The CDR3 has 17 amino acids. V lost 8 bases, J lost 3 bases, and 11 bases stayed unmatched. The DNA for the CDR3 is TGTGCCAGCGGCCCTGGGGACAGGGGGCTAGGTGGAAACACCATATATTTT. Protein: CASGPGDRGLGGNTIYF.

This chain uses TRBV7-9 with TRBJ2-6, with D unclear. CDR1 SEHNR and CDR2 FQNEAQ come from the germline V gene (reference sequence). The CDR3 runs to 14 residues. The V and J ends lost 1 base and 4 bases respectively, with 5 bases between them. CDR3: CASSLVAGANVLTF. Written as DNA, the CDR3 is TGTGCCAGCAGCTTAGTAGCAGGGGCCAACGTCCTGACTTTC.

The chain carries TRBV20-1 and TRBJ1-5, with D unclear. There are 15 residues in the CDR3. The germline V gene has CDR1 DFQATT and CDR2 SNEGSKA (reference sequence). Trimming pared 5 bases from V and 5 bases from J, leaving 19 bases between. In DNA form, the CDR3 reads TGCAGTGCTCCCCAAACCGGGCCCTCTCATCAGCCCCAGCATTTT. Translated: CSAPQTGPSHQPQHF.

A word on this clonotype: This could be a read error, since a much larger clone is one nucleotide away. The J gene is TRBJ1-2, the V gene TRBV30; no reliable D call. V was shortened by 0 bases and J by 6 bases, with 11 bases between the two germline ends. This CDR3 spans 13 amino acids. The germline gives CDR1 GTSNPN, CDR2 SVGIG (reference sequence). The CDR3 loop reads CAWSVRALNGYTF. CDR3 DNA sequence: TGTGCCTGGAGTGTAAGGGCTTTAAATGGCTACACCTTC.

Comments on this clonotype: The conserved phenylalanine or tryptophan normally closing the CDR3 is absent here, so this likely arose from a read error. V gene TRBV7-2 combines with J gene TRBJ2-7; perhaps TRBD2 as D (6 bases). The CDR3 runs to 13 residues. Trimming left V 8 bases short and J 7 bases short, with 18 bases between. Germline V lookup: CDR1 SGHTA, CDR2 FQGNSA. The CDR3: CASSGTRLQEQYL. The CDR3 DNA is TGTGCCAGCTCGGGGACTCGCCTTCAAGAGCAGTACCTC.

The table lists this clonotype with many counts. V gene TRBV9 combines with J gene TRBJ2-7, with D maybe TRBD1 (6 bases). V lost 0 bases and J 3 bases, leaving 13 bases between the germline ends. This CDR3 is built from 15 residues. The germline V gene has CDR1 SGDLS and CDR2 YYNGEE. The CDR3 DNA follows: TGTGCCAGCAGCGTAGGTGCAGGGGCGGACTACGAGCAGTACTTC. Translated, it gives CASSVGAGADYEQYF. The whole variable domain, filled in from reference TRBV9 and TRBJ2-7, reads DSGVTQTPKHLITATGQRVTLRCSPRSGDLSVYWYQQSLDQGLQFLIQYYNGEERAKGNILERFSAQQFPDLHSELNLSSLELGDSALYFCASSVGAGADYEQYFGPGTRLTVT.

This clonotype has at least ten counts. The V and J genes are TRBV19 and TRBJ2-6; perhaps TRBD2 as D (6 bases). The CDR3 consists of 15 residues. Trimming cost V 6 bases and J 2 bases, with 11 bases left between them. Looked up from germline, CDR1 is LNHDA and CDR2 is SQIVND (reference sequence). The CDR3 spells CASSAPGAGANVLTF. As DNA, the CDR3 is TGTGCCAGTAGCGCCCCGGGGGCTGGGGCCAACGTCCTGACTTTC.

The rearrangement uses TRBV15 and TRBJ1-4, with 7 bases that match TRBD1. V lost 2 bases, J lost 3 bases, and 0 bases stayed unmatched. The CDR3 is 14 residues long. Germline lookup yields CDR1 LNHNV and CDR2 YYDKDF (reference sequence). CDR3 loop: CATSRQGANEKLFF. CDR3 nucleotides: TGTGCCACCAGCAGACAGGGGGCTAATGAAAAACTGTTTTTT.

On this clonotype itself: This may arise from a read error, as a much more abundant clone is one base away. The rearrangement uses TRBV6-1 and TRBJ1-2; maybe TRBD1 (6 bases). The CDR3 is 17 amino acids. V lost 5 bases to trimming and J lost 6 bases, with 25 bases between them. From germline, CDR1 is MNHNS and CDR2 SASEGT. DNA for the CDR3: TGTGCCAGCAGTCACGGGTCGACAGGATTATGGGGCCATGGCTACACCTTC. It encodes CASSHGSTGLWGHGYTF.

This clonotype came up many times. V is TRBV3-1 and J is TRBJ2-6, with D possibly being TRBD1 (5 bases). Trimming removed 2 bases at V and 4 bases at J, with 9 bases between. CDR3 length: 15 residues. CDR1 and CDR2 (germline): LGHDT, YNNKEL (reference sequence). The chain's CDR3 is CASSQKGSGANVLTF. Written as DNA, the CDR3 is TGTGCCAGCAGCCAAAAGGGGTCAGGGGCCAACGTCCTGACTTTC.